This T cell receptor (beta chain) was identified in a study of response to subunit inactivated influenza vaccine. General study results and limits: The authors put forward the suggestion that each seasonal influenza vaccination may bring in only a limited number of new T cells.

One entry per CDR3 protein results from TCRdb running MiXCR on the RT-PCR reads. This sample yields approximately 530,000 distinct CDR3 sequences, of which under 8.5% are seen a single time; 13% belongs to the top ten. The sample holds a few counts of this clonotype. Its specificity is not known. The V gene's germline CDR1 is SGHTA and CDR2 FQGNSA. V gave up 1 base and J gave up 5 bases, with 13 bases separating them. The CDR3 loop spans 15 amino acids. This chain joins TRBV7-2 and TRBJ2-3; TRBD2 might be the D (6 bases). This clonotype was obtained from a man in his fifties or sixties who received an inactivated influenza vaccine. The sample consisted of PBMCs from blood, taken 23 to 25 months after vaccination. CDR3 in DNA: TGTGCCAGCAGCTTAGGAGGGGCGGGAAAAGATACGCAGTATTTT. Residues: CASSLGGAGKDTQYF. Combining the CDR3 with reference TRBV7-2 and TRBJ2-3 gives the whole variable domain GAGVSQSPSNKVTEKGKDVELRCDPISGHTALYWYRQSLGQGLEFLIYFQGNSAPDKSGLPSDRFSAERTGGSVSTLTIQRTQQEDSAVYLCASSLGGAGKDTQYFGPGTRLTVL.